This T cell receptor beta chain is from a study of T-cell memory formation after mild COVID-19. Study details: TCR clusters were mostly confined to one donor each.

It was 5'RACE with constant-segment primers that produced the TCR alpha and TCR beta cDNA libraries, which carried sample barcodes and UMIs. Each CDR3 protein gets one entry after TCRdb re-called the 5' RACE reads with MiXCR. The table shows under 650,000 distinct CDR3 sequences, with 18% occurring only once. This clonotype was recorded a few times. Its antigen is currently unknown. Regarding the study as a whole: The study found contracting CD4+ clones mainly in CM and EM and contracting CD8+ clones in EMRA.

The CDR3 covers 15 residues. The V gene lost 7 bases and the J gene lost 3 bases, with 19 bases spanning the gap. From germline, CDR1 is SNHLY and CDR2 FYNNEI. V and J are TRBV2 and TRBJ2-7; D possibly corresponds to TRBD1 (6 bases). The sequenced sample consisted of PBMCs or a T cell subset sorted from them (not recorded which). The TCR was taken from an adult woman who had mild COVID-19 (a few samples of this study predate the infection). Cell type and time point are not known. Here the CDR3 DNA reads TGTGCCAGCACTATTTCGGGACATCTAATCTACGAGCAGTACTTC. Translation gives CASTISGHLIYEQYF.